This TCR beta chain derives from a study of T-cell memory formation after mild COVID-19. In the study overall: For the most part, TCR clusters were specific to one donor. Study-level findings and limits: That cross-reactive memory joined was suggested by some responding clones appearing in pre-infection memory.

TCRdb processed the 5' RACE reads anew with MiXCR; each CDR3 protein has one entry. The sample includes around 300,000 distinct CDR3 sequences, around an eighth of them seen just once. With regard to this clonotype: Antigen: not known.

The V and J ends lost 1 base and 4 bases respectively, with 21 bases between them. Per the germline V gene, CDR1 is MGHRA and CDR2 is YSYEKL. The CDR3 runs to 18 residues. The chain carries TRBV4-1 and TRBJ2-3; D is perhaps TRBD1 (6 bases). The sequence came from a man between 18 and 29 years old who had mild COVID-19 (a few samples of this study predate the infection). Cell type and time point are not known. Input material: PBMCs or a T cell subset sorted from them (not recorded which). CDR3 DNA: TGCGCCAGCAGCCAAGGACCACCTGGGGGCGGTCGGGCAGATACGCAGTATTTT. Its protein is CASSQGPPGGGRADTQYF.